This TCR beta chain comes out of a study of PD-1 blockade in classical Hodgkin lymphoma. Study context: Every 2 weeks, patients got 3 mg/kg intravenous nivolumab. Study-level points and caveats: Relapsed/refractory patients reportedly had lower baseline diversity than newly diagnosed patients. CD4+ TCR diversity, unlike CD8+, climbed significantly by C4D1.

Produced via immunoSEQ multiplex PCR; TCRdb's table is partial and in-frame only. This table has 55,000 to 75,000 clones, over 55% appearing once. Patients all relapsed after autologous stem cell transplantation, and there was variation in brentuximab vedotin exposure. As for this clone: The antigen remains unidentified.

From germline, CDR1 is SGHVS and CDR2 FNYEAQ. The CDR3 covers 13 residues. V was cut by 1 base and J by 4 bases, with 7 bases left in between. This clonotype was obtained from a human donor with classical Hodgkin lymphoma. This chain uses TRBV7-6 with TRBJ1-2; D possibly corresponds to TRBD1 (5 bases). This sample comprised peripheral blood mononuclear cells (PBMCs), obtained before the second cycle of nivolumab. CDR3 protein: CASSLVGVYGYTF. The DNA for the CDR3 is TGTGCCAGCAGCTTAGTAGGGGTCTATGGCTACACCTTC.